Below, 30 T cell receptor beta chains from the same sample are listed, as sequenced in a study of shared clonotypes between healthy human individuals. Produced via immunoSEQ multiplex PCR; TCRdb's table is partial and in-frame only. The sample yields nearly 500,000 clones, about three quarters seen once. The sequenced material came from PBMCs. These receptors were taken from a woman between 40 and 50 years old in good health. Some clones in this sample may be carry-over from other donors' samples.

The chain recombines TRBV9 with TRBJ2-1; the D gene is possibly TRBD1 (6 bases). The CDR3 runs to 16 residues. Germline CDR1 and CDR2: SGDLS and YYNGEE. The ends were cut back, 0 bases at V and 2 bases at J, with 12 bases in the middle. Written as DNA, the CDR3 is TGTGCCAGCAGCGTAGGGTATCAGGGGACCTACAATGAGCAGTTCTTC. Encoded protein: CASSVGYQGTYNEQFF. The full variable domain, rest sourced from reference TRBV9 and TRBJ2-1, is DSGVTQTPKHLITATGQRVTLRCSPRSGDLSVYWYQQSLDQGLQFLIQYYNGEERAKGNILERFSAQQFPDLHSELNLSSLELGDSALYFCASSVGYQGTYNEQFFGPGTRLTVL.

The gene calls are TRBV4-1 and TRBJ2-5; 7 positions match TRBD1. There are 16 residues in the CDR3. V lost 3 bases, J lost 0 bases, and 7 bases stayed unmatched. From germline, CDR1 is MGHRA and CDR2 YSYEKL. Written as DNA, the CDR3 is TGCGCCAGCAGCCATGCCGGGACAGCGTACCAAGAGACCCAGTACTTC. It specifies CASSHAGTAYQETQYF.

In this sample, this clone turned up once. The chain has TRBV9 and TRBJ1-1; D not certain. The V end lost 0 bases, the J end lost 11 bases, and 14 bases lay between the germline ends. Germline V gene data show CDR1 as SGDLS and CDR2 as YYNGEE. The CDR3 spans 13 residues. The CDR3 is CASSVAPDNLAFF. DNA of the CDR3: TGTGCCAGCAGCGTAGCTCCAGACAATCTGGCTTTCTTT.

V and J are TRBV30 and TRBJ2-2; TRBD1 might be the D (6 bases). The germline V gene encodes CDR1 GTSNPN and CDR2 SVGIG (reference sequence). The CDR3 has 14 amino acids. V lost 2 bases to trimming and J lost 5 bases, with 12 bases between them. The CDR3 loop reads CAWSTGTKTGELFF. The CDR3 nucleotides read TGTGCCTGGAGTACAGGGACCAAAACCGGGGAGCTGTTTTTT.

This chain connects TRBV28 to TRBJ1-2, with unresolved D. CDR3 length: 15 amino acids. Per the germline V gene, CDR1 is MDHEN and CDR2 is SYDVKM. The ends were cut back, 4 bases at V and 3 bases at J, with 15 bases in the middle. The CDR3 loop reads CASSSIWTVYYGYTF. The DNA for the CDR3 is TGTGCCAGCAGTTCTATTTGGACGGTATACTATGGCTACACCTTC.

CDR3 in amino acids: CASRSLGLYPNTGELFF. In DNA form, the CDR3 reads TGTGCCAGCAGGTCCCTGGGTTTATACCCGAACACCGGGGAGCTGTTTTTT. The rearrangement uses TRBV28 and TRBJ2-2; D gene ambiguous. CDR3 length: 17 residues. Germline V gene lookup returns CDR1 MDHEN and CDR2 SYDVKM. V lost 6 bases and J lost 0, with 17 bases in between.

The V and J genes are TRBV6-1 and TRBJ2-1; D might be TRBD1 or TRBD2, each matching 5 bases. Germline values: CDR1 MNHNS, CDR2 SASEGT. CDR3 size: 13 residues. Trimming took off 6 bases at V and 8 bases at J, with 14 bases between the two ends. For the CDR3, the DNA is TGTGCCAGCAGGAGGGGCTCGGAGGATGAGCAGTTCTTC. This sequence encodes CASRRGSEDEQFF.

V gene TRBV4-2 combines with J gene TRBJ2-1, with D unresolved. V lost 1 base to trimming and J lost 7 bases, with 8 bases between them. CDR1 is LGHNA, CDR2 YNFKEQ, per germline. There are 13 residues in the CDR3. Here the CDR3 reads CASSQATFNEQFF. The CDR3 DNA sequence: TGTGCCAGCAGCCAAGCCACTTTTAATGAGCAGTTCTTC.

This clone was found a few times. The V call is TRBV18, the J call TRBJ1-5, with a tentative D call TRBD1 (6 bases). Germline lookup yields CDR1 KGHSH and CDR2 LQKENI. V lost 5 bases and J lost 5, with 13 bases in between. The CDR3 covers 14 residues. The CDR3, as DNA: TGTGCCAGCTCAACAGACAGGACCTATCAGCCCCAGCATTTT. Translating it yields CASSTDRTYQPQHF.

CDR3 protein: CAGAGSYNSPLHF. The DNA for the CDR3 is TGTGCCGGCGCCGGCTCCTATAATTCACCCCTCCACTTT. The chain carries TRBV30 and TRBJ1-6; D unresolved. CDR3 size: 13 residues. Germline CDR1 is GTSNPN and CDR2 is SVGIG (reference sequence). V shed 8 bases and J shed 0 bases, with 8 bases lying between them.

On this clone itself: Sequence at one end of the junction differs from germline and may be a read error. V and J are TRBV30 and TRBJ2-1; 10 nucleotides align to TRBD1. CDR3 length: 13 amino acids. Per the germline V gene, CDR1 is GTSNPN and CDR2 is SVGIG (reference sequence). The CDR3 DNA reads TGTGCCGGGAGGGACAGGGGACGGGATGAGCAGTTCTTC. Protein: CAGRDRGRDEQFF.

The chain uses TRBV19 and TRBJ2-3, with D perhaps matching TRBD2 (6 bases). V was trimmed by 5 bases and J by 1 base, leaving 13 bases between them. Germline CDR1 and CDR2: LNHDA and SQIVND (reference sequence). The CDR3 totals 15 residues. CDR3 in DNA: TGTGCCAGTAGTCGGTCGGGAGTTGGCACAGATACGCAGTATTTT. It encodes CASSRSGVGTDTQYF.

V gene TRBV7-3 combines with J gene TRBJ2-5, with 7 positions matching TRBD2. This CDR3 region has 15 residues. The V gene's germline CDR1 is SGHTA and CDR2 FQGTGA. Trimming removed 5 bases from V and 5 bases from J; junction bases left unmatched: 11. The CDR3 sequence is CASSPNGRAGETQYF. CDR3 in DNA: TGTGCCAGCAGCCCCAATGGGAGGGCCGGTGAGACCCAGTACTTC.

The chain carries TRBV18 and TRBJ2-3; the match to TRBD2 covers 8 bases. This CDR3 spans 16 amino acids. In germline, CDR1 is KGHSH, CDR2 LQKENI. The junction had 5 bases not matched to a gene; V was cut back by 1 base and J by 2 bases. The CDR3 nucleotides are TGTGCCAGCTCACCACAGACGGGGGGGGTCACAGATACGCAGTATTTT. Translation: CASSPQTGGVTDTQYF.

This chain links TRBV10-3 with TRBJ2-2; TRBD2 matches at 11 bases. Per the germline V gene, CDR1 is ENHRY and CDR2 is SYGVKD. The CDR3 extends over 18 amino acids. The junction had 16 bases not matched to a gene; V was cut back by 6 bases and J by 7 bases. The CDR3 sequence is CAIRTNLLAGEKGGELFF. The CDR3 DNA reads TGTGCCATCAGGACCAACCTACTAGCGGGAGAGAAAGGCGGGGAGCTGTTTTTT.

In its sample, this clone was seen once. The CDR3: CASRRAGAGSSYEQYF. CDR3 sequence (DNA): TGTGCCAGCAGACGGGCTGGTGCGGGAAGCTCCTACGAGCAGTACTTC. This chain uses TRBV11-2 with TRBJ2-7, with D tentatively TRBD2 (6 bases). The CDR3 loop spans 16 amino acids. The germline V gene has CDR1 SGHAT and CDR2 FQNNGV. With 6 bases removed from V and 0 bases from J, the gap between germline ends came to 18 bases.

In this sample, this clone turned up once. CDR3 residues: CASSQGGGRNTEAFF. The CDR3 nucleotides read TGCGCCAGCAGCCAAGGAGGGGGCAGAAACACTGAAGCTTTCTTT. The V call is TRBV4-3, the J call TRBJ1-1; TRBD1 aligns across 7 bases. The junction had 4 bases not matched to a gene; V was cut back by 1 base and J by 2 bases. The CDR3 loop spans 15 amino acids. Looked up from germline, CDR1 is LGHNA and CDR2 is YSLEER.

V and J are TRBV18 and TRBJ1-6; D call uncertain. The V and J ends lost 8 bases and 7 bases respectively, with 15 bases between them. Germline V gene sequence: CDR1 KGHSH, CDR2 LQKENI. The CDR3 is made up of 14 amino acids. This CDR3 reads CASHLGQSNSPLHF. The CDR3 nucleotides are TGTGCCAGCCACCTGGGCCAGAGCAATTCACCCCTCCACTTT.

The chain links TRBV28 to TRBJ2-7; D gene unclear. CDR3 length equals 15 residues. Trimming cost V 1 base and J 2 bases, with 12 bases left between them. The germline gives CDR1 MDHEN, CDR2 SYDVKM. For the CDR3, the DNA is TGTGCCAGCAGTTTATCGCGGCCAAAAACCTACGAGCAGTACTTC. Translating it yields CASSLSRPKTYEQYF.

This chain links TRBV2 with TRBJ1-5; D might be TRBD1 (5 bases). The V gene lost 4 bases and the J gene lost 5 bases, with 9 bases spanning the gap. CDR3 length: 13 residues. Germline V CDR1 and CDR2: SNHLY, FYNNEI. For the CDR3, the DNA is TGTGCCAGCAGTGCCCAAGGGGATCAGCCCCAGCATTTT. It is translated as CASSAQGDQPQHF.

The rearrangement joins TRBV10-3 to TRBJ2-5, with D uncertain. The DNA end lines up better with TRBJ2-7; the J call may be wrong. The CDR3 runs to 14 residues. Germline V CDR1 and CDR2: ENHRY, SYGVKD. The CDR3 spells CAISVSKLRSEQYF. CDR3 nucleotide sequence: TGTGCCATCAGCGTCAGCAAGCTAAGGAGCGAGCAGTACTTC.

The rearrangement uses TRBV9 and TRBJ2-1, with D unclear. The CDR3 is 14 residues long. Germline V gives CDR1 SGDLS, CDR2 YYNGEE. Trimming took off 4 bases at V and 8 bases at J, with 16 bases between the two ends. The CDR3 DNA reads TGTGCCAGCAGCACCCGACCCTGGCTTCATGAGCAGTTCTTC. It encodes CASSTRPWLHEQFF.

The chain couples TRBV25-1 to TRBJ2-1, with a tentative D call TRBD1 (6 bases). Germline values: CDR1 MGHDK, CDR2 SYGVNS. The CDR3 length is 16 residues. The V and J ends lost 1 base and 8 bases respectively, with 18 bases between them. Here the CDR3 DNA reads TGTGCCAGCAGTGAATCCGACAGGTTTTTGGGCTATGAGCAGTTCTTC. Its protein is CASSESDRFLGYEQFF. The variable domain in full, with the rest retrieved from reference TRBV25-1 and TRBJ2-1, is EADIYQTPRYLVIGTGKKITLECSQTMGHDKMYWYQQDPGMELHLIHYSYGVNSTEKGDLSSESTVSRIRTEHFPLTLESARPSHTSQYLCASSESDRFLGYEQFFGPGTRLTVL.

The chain employs TRBV27 and TRBJ2-1; 9 nucleotides align to TRBD2. There are 17 residues in the CDR3. Germline CDR1 is MNHEY and CDR2 is SMNVEV (reference sequence). V lost 2 bases to trimming and J lost 6 bases; unmatched junction nucleotides: 11. The chain's CDR3 is CASSLLDNPTSGNEQFF. For the CDR3, the DNA is TGTGCCAGCAGTTTACTCGACAATCCGACTAGCGGCAATGAGCAGTTCTTC.

The genes are TRBV7-8 and TRBJ2-3; 10 nucleotides line up with TRBD2. V lost 4 bases and J lost 0; bases outside the gene matches: 4. CDR1 is SGHVS, CDR2 FQNEAQ, per germline. This CDR3 spans 16 amino acids. The CDR3 here is CASSSGLAESTDTQYF. DNA of the CDR3: TGTGCCAGCAGCTCTGGACTAGCGGAAAGCACAGATACGCAGTATTTT.

The chain couples TRBV7-9 to TRBJ1-6, with a tentative D call TRBD1 (5 bases). Trimming cost V 8 bases and J 9 bases, with 20 bases left between them. The CDR3 consists of 15 residues. From germline, CDR1 is SEHNR and CDR2 FQNEAQ (reference sequence). CDR3: CASASWRQGRSPLHF. The CDR3 DNA reads TGTGCCAGCGCCTCATGGCGGCAGGGACGTTCACCCCTCCACTTT. Using reference TRBV7-9 and TRBJ1-6 for the parts outside the CDR3, the full variable domain is DTGVSQNPRHKITKRGQNVTFRCDPISEHNRLYWYRQTLGQGPEFLTYFQNEAQLEKSRLLSDRFSAERPKGSFSTLEIQRTEQGDSAMYLCASASWRQGRSPLHFGNGTRLTVT.

The chain links TRBV7-9 to TRBJ2-7; TRBD1 matches at 9 bases. Germline V gene lookup returns CDR1 SEHNR and CDR2 FQNEAQ (reference sequence). The CDR3 sequence is 16 residues long. J was trimmed by 3 bases and V by 4 bases; bases with no gene match: 10. CDR3 loop: CASSSRPGQGDYEQYF. In DNA, the CDR3 is TGTGCCAGCAGCTCACGGCCGGGACAGGGAGACTACGAGCAGTACTTC.

CDR3 in DNA: TGTGCCAGCAGCGCTGGGGGACTTTCCTCGGATACGCAGTATTTT. It yields the protein CASSAGGLSSDTQYF. The chain is built from TRBV9 and TRBJ2-3, with a weak D call TRBD2 (6 bases). The CDR3 runs to 15 residues. V shed 3 bases and J shed 6 bases, with 17 bases lying between them. The germline V gene has CDR1 SGDLS and CDR2 YYNGEE. The whole variable domain, remainder taken from reference TRBV9 and TRBJ2-3, is DSGVTQTPKHLITATGQRVTLRCSPRSGDLSVYWYQQSLDQGLQFLIQYYNGEERAKGNILERFSAQQFPDLHSELNLSSLELGDSALYFCASSAGGLSSDTQYFGPGTRLTVL.

V gene TRBV14 combines with J gene TRBJ2-3; D gene uncertain. The CDR3 covers 14 residues. CDR1 and CDR2 from the germline V gene are SGHDN and FVKESK. Trimming took off 1 base at V and 6 bases at J, with 11 bases between the two ends. CDR3 sequence: CASSQVLFRDTQYF. CDR3 in DNA: TGTGCCAGCAGCCAAGTCTTGTTCCGGGATACGCAGTATTTT.

The CDR3 DNA sequence: TGCGCCAGCAGCCAAATATTGGACGAACAGGGGATGGGGCAGTTCTTC. Amino acid sequence: CASSQILDEQGMGQFF. V and J are TRBV4-1 and TRBJ2-1; 7 positions match TRBD1. Germline V gene sequence: CDR1 MGHRA, CDR2 YSYEKL. After removal of 2 bases from V and 12 bases from J, the junction contained 16 bases not matched to a gene. The CDR3 extends over 16 amino acids.